This entry describes one T cell receptor beta chain. Its antigen remains undetermined. Base qualities were left out, and no much larger clone turns up one base away. This sample was taken from a study of OX40 agonist ivuxolimab in advanced cancers. Background for the entire study: Ivuxolimab, which targeted the costimulatory receptor OX40 (CD134), was an agonistic, fully human IgG2 monoclonal antibody. Intravenous ivuxolimab was administered to patients every 2 weeks at six dose levels: 0.01, 0.1, 0.3, 1.5, 3 and 10 mg/kg. Of the 50 to 55 dose-escalation patients, hepatocellular carcinoma was present in around 19, melanoma in approximately 15, renal cell carcinoma in 9 and head and neck cancer in 9. In the dose-escalation cohort, around 80% of patients were male, and the mean age was 60 years with a range of roughly 23 to 79. Patients were allowed to have had prior anti-PD-1, anti-PD-L1 or anti-CTLA-4 therapy, and approximately 39% of the dose-escalation patients had been treated with checkpoint inhibitors. Partial responses occurred in three dose-escalation patients: two with cutaneous melanoma and one with hepatocellular carcinoma. Peripheral TCRbeta sequencing was intended to test whether TCR sequence diversity was altered and clonal T-cell expansion was caused by ivuxolimab. The paper reports the monotherapy dose-escalation portion (N of about 54 patients) of the phase I ivuxolimab trial.

Genomic DNA was isolated from the sorted cells so that the TCRbeta CDR3 region could be sequenced. TCRbeta CDR3 regions were sequenced using the immunoSEQ Assay. TCRdb re-hosts the immuneACCESS table, in-frame sequences only. Its copies lack some clones; in the studies checked, an unresolved V gene accounts for under half of them, and the cause for the rest is not known. For this sample there are about 90,000 clones; nearly 90% appear just once. Roughly 0.16% of the sample comes from the top ten. The trial excluded patients who had a history of autoimmune disease or who were on systemic immunosuppression. Peripheral blood for TCR sequencing was collected from all dose cohorts at baseline, on cycle 4 day 1, and on cycle 7 day 1. Samples were obtained from an open-label, multicenter, first-in-human phase I dose-escalation trial of ivuxolimab. Adults with locally advanced or metastatic melanoma, renal cell, hepatocellular, or head and neck squamous cell carcinoma were enrolled in the trial. Before TCR sequencing, CD4+ T cells and CD8+ T cells from peripheral blood were sorted into separate populations.

The research as a whole found: The antigen specificity of the peripheral T cells that underwent clonal expansion was not determined. Low levels of normalized T-cell clonal expansion were also seen in some patients who did not respond. After ivuxolimab, CD8+ T cells had more expanded clones than CD4+ T cells on average. In partial responders in the 0.1-3.0 mg/kg groups, normalized peripheral clonal expansion was found to be among the lowest, especially among CD8+ T cells. At doses of 0.1 to 3.0 mg/kg, clonal expansion of both CD4+ and CD8+ T cells in blood was seen between baseline and week 6.

A distance of 8 bases separates the germline ends of V and J, which lose 1 base and 0 bases respectively. CDR3 length: 14 amino acids, cysteine to phenylalanine. Only the CDR3 region is kept as DNA, spanning 42 bases read in frame from base 1. Per the germline V gene (reference sequence), SGHNT is the CDR1 and YYREEE is the CDR2. The chain links TRBV5-4 with TRBJ2-7; the best D guess is TRBD2, with 5 bases matching. The receptor comes from an adult with an advanced solid tumor such as melanoma, head and neck, liver or kidney cancer. The sequences come from CD4+ or CD8+ T cells sorted from blood, collected in a trial of the OX40 agonist ivuxolimab. CDR3 reads: CASSLTGNSYEQYF. The DNA is TGTGCCAGCAGCTTGACGGGAAACTCCTACGAGCAGTACTTC.